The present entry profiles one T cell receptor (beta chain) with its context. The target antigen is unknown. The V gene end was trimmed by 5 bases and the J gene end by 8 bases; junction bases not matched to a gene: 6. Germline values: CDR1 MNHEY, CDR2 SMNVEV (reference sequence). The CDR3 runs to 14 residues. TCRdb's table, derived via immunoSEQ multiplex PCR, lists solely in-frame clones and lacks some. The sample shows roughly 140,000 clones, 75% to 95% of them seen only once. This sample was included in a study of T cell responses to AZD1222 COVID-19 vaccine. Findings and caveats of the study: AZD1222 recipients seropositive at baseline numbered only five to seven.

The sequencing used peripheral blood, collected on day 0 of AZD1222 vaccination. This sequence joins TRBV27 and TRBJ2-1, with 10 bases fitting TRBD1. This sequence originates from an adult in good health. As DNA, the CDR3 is TGTGCCAGCAGTCCGCAGGGACAGGGGTATGAGCAGTTCTTC. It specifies CASSPQGQGYEQFF.